The table lists the clone carrying this T cell receptor (beta chain) with a few counts. Its antigen is unknown. TCRdb re-derived calls from the reads in MiXCR, one entry per CDR3 protein. The sample yields about 920,000 distinct CDR3 sequences, around a third seen once. The sample is drawn from a study of T cell repertoires in cytomegalovirus infection. The CDR3 is 15 amino acids. From germline, CDR1 is SGHTA and CDR2 FQGTGA. With 8 bases clipped from V and 4 bases from J, the junction kept 8 bases outside the gene matches. The sequence derives from a human donor in good health (CMV status not recorded). Some clones in this sample may be carry-over from other donors' samples. This material consisted of cultured CD8+ T cells from PBMCs, taken from culture after CMV antigen stimulation. The gene calls are TRBV7-3 and TRBJ2-1, with 10 bases fitting TRBD1. CDR3 bases: TGTGCCAGCGCCCCGGGACAGGGGATTTACAATGAGCAGTTCTTC. Protein: CASAPGQGIYNEQFF.